This T cell receptor (beta chain) was profiled in a study of human T cells and chemical hapten exposure. Via MiXCR, TCRdb re-called the RACE reads, giving one row per CDR3 protein. The data show 250,000 or so distinct CDR3 sequences, 8.6% seen once. This CDR3 is built from 12 residues. The germline CDR1 and CDR2 sequences are LGHDT and YNNKEL (reference sequence). Trimming pared 5 bases from V and 5 bases from J, leaving 7 bases between. Time point here: pre-sensitization, week 0. Noted treatment: therapeutic diphenylcyclopropenone sensitization with weekly scalp DPC. Every donor had alopecia and was 18 to 70 years old; all were suitable for DPC.

The clonotype comes from a woman in her 40s with alopecia areata. Some clones in this sample may be carry-over from other donors' samples. V is TRBV3-1 and J is TRBJ2-4; possible D gene TRBD1, 5 bases. This material consisted of whole blood, taken in connection with sensitization to the hapten diphenylcyclopropenone (DPC). The chain's CDR3 is CASSATENIQYF. In DNA form, the CDR3 reads TGTGCCAGCAGCGCGACAGAAAACATTCAGTACTTC.